A selection of T cell receptor beta chains follows, all from one sample in a study of control samples from healthy donors and cancer patients. Sequencing was performed with immunoSEQ multiplex PCR; in TCRdb, only in-frame clones are kept and a portion is missing. The sample gives 120,000 or so clones, around 87% of which show up once; about 2.7% is in the top ten. The sequenced sample was blood. These receptors were collected from a man aged 55-75 years in good health. Each CDR3 is given without its conserved first and last residue. The order of the fields is CDR3 length, J gene, V gene, CDR3 protein.

11	TRBJ2-3	TRBV12-3/TRBV12-4	ASSKGGLGTQY
12	TRBJ1-6	TRBV28	ASSSTTGTTPLH
12	TRBJ2-2	TRBV28	ASSPGGFSGELF
11	TRBJ1-4	TRBV27	ASSLPGNEKLF
11	TRBJ1-4	TRBV18	ASSPGLGEKLF
10	TRBJ1-4	TRBV28	ASQTRNEKLF
13	TRBJ1-4	TRBV9	ASSLRAGANEKLF
11	TRBJ1-1	TRBV6-5	ASSYSTGIEAF
11	TRBJ2-1	TRBV19	ASSITRSQEQF
12	TRBJ2-1	TRBV27	ASSLSGNHNEQF
10	TRBJ2-3	TRBV6-5	ASSRGADTQY
14	TRBJ2-1	TRBV9	ASSLGGAGVDNEQF
13	TRBJ1-5	TRBV6-5	ASRIQGLGNQPQH
12	TRBJ1-1	TRBV7-9	ASSLVVSITEAF
13	TRBJ1-5	TRBV19	ASSIVQADNQPQH
13	TRBJ1-6	TRBV30	AWRDRTFWDSPLH
11	TRBJ1-1	TRBV10-3	AISVMGGTEAF
12	TRBJ2-3	TRBV11-3	ASSSRGSTDTQY
14	TRBJ2-2	TRBV27	ASSSSGGLITGELF
15	TRBJ2-7	TRBV7-2	ASSSLPSGVSSYEQY
13	TRBJ1-6	TRBV7-9	ASGRQGSYNSPLH
11	TRBJ2-2	TRBV25-1	ASRDLNTGELF
14	TRBJ2-7	TRBV6-1	ASSELAGGFSYEQY
12	TRBJ2-7	TRBV18	ASSPGVPNPEQY
13	TRBJ2-6	TRBV25-1	ASSDSRFGANVLT
15	TRBJ2-7	TRBV3-1/TRBV3-2	ASSQVGRAGGSYEQY
12	TRBJ1-5	TRBV6-1	ASSEFYSNQPQH
9	TRBJ2-5	TRBV7-8	ASSLGWVQY
11	TRBJ1-1	TRBV7-3	ASSSQMNTEAF
14	TRBJ2-3	TRBV7-2	ASSLSRSASTDTQY
15	TRBJ2-2	TRBV7-6	ASSLGWGTERTGELF
19	TRBJ2-3	TRBV6-6	ASSSFTGDGLAGAGTDTQY
13	TRBJ1-1	TRBV24-1	ATRSRDRVNTEAF
12	TRBJ1-4	TRBV5-1	ASFPGPPREKLF
11	TRBJ2-2	TRBV24-1	ATSPGGNGELF